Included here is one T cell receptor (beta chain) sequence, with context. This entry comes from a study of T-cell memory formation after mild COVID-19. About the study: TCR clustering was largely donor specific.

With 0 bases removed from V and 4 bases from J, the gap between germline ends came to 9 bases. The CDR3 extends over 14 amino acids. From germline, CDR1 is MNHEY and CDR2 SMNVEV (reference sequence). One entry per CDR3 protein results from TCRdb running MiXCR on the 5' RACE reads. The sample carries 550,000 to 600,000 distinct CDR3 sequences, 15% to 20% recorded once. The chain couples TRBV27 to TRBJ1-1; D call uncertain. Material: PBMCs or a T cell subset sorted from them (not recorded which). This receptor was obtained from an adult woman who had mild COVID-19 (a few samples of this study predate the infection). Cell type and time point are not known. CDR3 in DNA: TGTGCCAGCAGTTTATCGCCCGTCAGCACTGAAGCTTTCTTT. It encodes CASSLSPVSTEAFF.